This T cell receptor beta chain was recovered during a study of CD8 T cells in Susac syndrome. Overall study findings and caveats: In Susac patients, clonal expansion was not detected in CD4+ cells.

The RNA, about 0.5 to 1 ug, was put through reverse transcription using random hexamers. The CDR3 of TCR beta was amplified by immunoSEQ multiplex PCR across 54 Vbeta and 13 Jbeta. MiXCR was run by TCRdb on the immunoSEQ multiplex PCR reads, yielding one entry per CDR3 protein. In the table there are some 250,000 distinct CDR3 sequences, roughly 95% of which are singletons. CDR1 and CDR2 (germline): MDHEN, SYDVKM. Trimming removed 2 bases from V and 9 bases from J; junction bases left unmatched: 4. CDR3 length equals 13 residues. Details on this clonotype: The target antigen is unknown.

It was negative isolation that provided the CD8+ and CD4+ T cells, whereas TEMRA cells were enriched by FACS. The sample taken for sequencing was CD4+ T cells from PBMCs. The genes are TRBV28 and TRBJ1-5, with 7 bases fitting TRBD1. This TCR was sampled from a human donor with Susac syndrome. In nucleotides, the CDR3 is TGTGCCAGCAGTTTAGAGGGGGCCCGGCCCCAGCATTTT. It translates to CASSLEGARPQHF.